This passage covers 30 T cell receptor beta chains from one sample sequenced in a study of monozygotic twins with inflammatory bowel disease. TCRdb reanalyzed the 5' RACE reads, giving one entry per CDR3 protein sequence and no DNA. The clone table shows around 380,000 distinct CDR3 sequences, with the ten largest holding roughly 2.5%. The sequenced sample consisted of blood. Every receptor here comes from a human donor with ulcerative colitis or Crohn's disease, or a healthy co-twin of an affected twin (not recorded which).

This rearrangement joins TRBV24-1 to TRBJ2-1; TCRdb proposes TRBD1, but this gene call is untestable without DNA. Germline V gene data show CDR1 as KGHDR and CDR2 as SFDVKD. The CDR3 is 17 amino acids. This CDR3 is CATSDRSGTGDFNEQFF.

The chain carries TRBV20-1 and TRBJ2-3; TCRdb names TRBD2, which stays unverified in the absence of DNA. The CDR3 extends over 15 amino acids. From germline, CDR1 is DFQATT and CDR2 SNEGSKA (reference sequence). CDR3 sequence reads: CSARTSGGAIDTQYF.

The rearrangement joins TRBV4-3 to TRBJ2-1; the TRBD2 assignment by TCRdb is unverifiable without DNA. The CDR3 contains 16 residues. Germline CDR1 and CDR2: LGHNA and YSLEER. Here the CDR3 reads CASSQPLAGANNEQFF.

The chain has TRBV20-1 and TRBJ2-1; with no DNA, the TCRdb D assignment of TRBD1 cannot be verified. Germline CDR1 is DFQATT and CDR2 is SNEGSKA (reference sequence). CDR3 size: 18 residues. CDR3 loop: CSAHSGQGAISSSNEQFF.

The chain recombines TRBV30 with TRBJ2-1. CDR3 length: 15 residues. CDR1 and CDR2 (germline): GTSNPN, SVGIG (reference sequence). The CDR3 spells CAYNPRSSAYNEQFF.

The rearrangement links TRBV5-5 to TRBJ2-7; the TCRdb call, TRBD1, lacks DNA for checking. CDR1 and CDR2 from the germline V gene are SGHKS and YYEKEE (reference sequence). This CDR3 has 12 residues. The chain's CDR3 is CASSYPGQIQYF. Full variable domain (missing parts from reference TRBV5-5 and TRBJ2-7): DAGVTQSPTHLIKTRGQQVTLRCSPISGHKSVSWYQQVLGQGPQFIFQYYEKEERGRGNFPDRFSARQFPNYSSELNVNALLLGDSALYLCASSYPGQIQYFGPGTRLTVT.

The V call is TRBV3-1, the J call TRBJ2-5; TCRdb lists TRBD2, though no DNA is available to test this call. This CDR3 contains 15 residues. CDR1 and CDR2 (germline): LGHDT, YNNKEL (reference sequence). The CDR3: CASSPRTRTRETQYF.

The chain employs TRBV30 and TRBJ1-2; TCRdb selects TRBD1, and the lack of DNA leaves this call unchecked. Looked up from germline, CDR1 is GTSNPN and CDR2 is SVGIG (reference sequence). The CDR3 loop spans 14 amino acids. The CDR3: CAWSVVQDRGGYTF.

This sequence joins TRBV27 and TRBJ1-4; with no DNA, the TCRdb D assignment of TRBD1 cannot be verified. The CDR3 contains 16 residues. The germline CDR1 and CDR2 sequences are MNHEY and SMNVEV (reference sequence). CDR3 sequence: CASSSYPAGQGEKLFF.

The chain has TRBV28 and TRBJ2-5; TCRdb designates TRBD1, a call that cannot be tested without DNA. CDR3 size: 11 residues. Germline V gene data show CDR1 as MDHEN and CDR2 as SYDVKM. The CDR3 protein is CASKGQETQYF. The full variable domain, its missing parts supplied by reference TRBV28 and TRBJ2-5, is DVKVTQSSRYLVKRTGEKVFLECVQDMDHENMFWYRQDPGLGLRLIYFSYDVKMKEKGDIPEGYSVSREKKERFSLILESASTNQTSMYLCASKGQETQYFGPGTRLLVL.

V and J are TRBV5-1 and TRBJ2-1; TCRdb designates TRBD1, a call that cannot be tested without DNA. This CDR3 has 18 amino acids. In germline, CDR1 is SGHRS, CDR2 YFSETQ. The CDR3 spells CASSYTPASGQGTNEQFF.

The CDR3: CAISERLAGGSNEQFF. The chain has TRBV10-3 and TRBJ2-1; the TCRdb D gene call, TRBD2, has no DNA to confirm it. Germline assignment: CDR1 ENHRY and CDR2 SYGVKD. The CDR3 spans 16 residues.

CDR3 in amino acids: CAISGTGYEAFF. The chain has TRBV10-3 and TRBJ1-1; TCRdb designates TRBD1, a call that cannot be tested without DNA. This CDR3 contains 12 residues. Germline values: CDR1 ENHRY, CDR2 SYGVKD.

The chain joins TRBV27 to TRBJ2-3; the D call from TCRdb, TRBD2, cannot be confirmed without DNA. The V gene's germline CDR1 is MNHEY and CDR2 SMNVEV (reference sequence). This CDR3 has 16 amino acids. CDR3 loop: CASSFLTSGRTDTQYF.

The V gene is TRBV3-1, the J gene TRBJ1-1. This CDR3 comprises 14 residues. CDR1 LGHDT and CDR2 YNNKEL come from the germline V gene (reference sequence). CDR3: CASSPGRRNTEAFF.

The chain uses TRBV20-1 and TRBJ2-6; checking the TCRdb D call of TRBD1 is not possible without DNA. Germline loops: CDR1 DFQATT, CDR2 SNEGSKA (reference sequence). CDR3 length: 17 amino acids. CDR3 loop: CSAANALDPSGANVLTF.

V is TRBV5-1 and J is TRBJ1-4; the TCRdb D gene call, TRBD1, has no DNA to confirm it. The CDR3 spans 14 residues. Per the germline V gene, CDR1 is SGHRS and CDR2 is YFSETQ. CDR3: CASSSDTGNEKLFF.

This rearrangement joins TRBV19 to TRBJ2-1; TCRdb outputs TRBD2, but without DNA this stays unchecked. Germline values: CDR1 LNHDA, CDR2 SQIVND (reference sequence). This CDR3 contains 18 residues. This CDR3 is CASSIVGPLAGGGNEQFF.

The J gene is TRBJ1-6, the V gene TRBV30; TCRdb's D gene call, TRBD1, goes unchecked for lack of DNA. Germline CDR1 and CDR2: GTSNPN and SVGIG (reference sequence). CDR3 length: 14 residues. Here the CDR3 reads CAWILKDRDSPLHF.

This CDR3 reads CASSLRTSGGANEQFF. The chain joins TRBV27 to TRBJ2-1; TCRdb calls TRBD2, which cannot be checked without DNA. The CDR3 is 16 amino acids. In germline, CDR1 is MNHEY, CDR2 SMNVEV (reference sequence).

The rearrangement uses TRBV20-1 and TRBJ2-1; the D call of TRBD1 rests on TCRdb alone, since no DNA is present to check it. CDR3 length equals 15 residues. Germline V gives CDR1 DFQATT, CDR2 SNEGSKA (reference sequence). The CDR3 protein is CSARLATYKGNEQFF.

This chain connects TRBV20-1 to TRBJ1-5. Germline V lookup: CDR1 DFQATT, CDR2 SNEGSKA (reference sequence). CDR3 length equals 14 residues. This CDR3 is CSAKRSNSNQPQHF.

The chain links TRBV5-6 to TRBJ2-5. The germline CDR1 and CDR2 sequences are SGHDT and YYEEEE. The CDR3 is made up of 13 amino acids. The CDR3 spells CASSSHNQETQYF.

The chain combines TRBV20-1 with TRBJ2-1; there is no DNA to check the TCRdb D call of TRBD2. CDR3 length equals 17 residues. The germline V gene encodes CDR1 DFQATT and CDR2 SNEGSKA (reference sequence). The CDR3: CSAIPGGLMWSYNEQFF.

The chain links TRBV4-1 to TRBJ1-3. Germline CDR1 MGHRA, CDR2 YSYEKL. This CDR3 spans 15 amino acids. CDR3 protein: CASSQDGGFGNTIYF.

The CDR3 reads CAISGIGGRLNEQYF. V usage is TRBV10-3 and J usage is TRBJ2-7; TCRdb designates TRBD1, a call that cannot be tested without DNA. The germline gives CDR1 ENHRY, CDR2 SYGVKD. There are 15 residues in the CDR3.

The genes are TRBV19 and TRBJ1-2; checking the TCRdb D call of TRBD1 is not possible without DNA. This CDR3 contains 13 residues. Germline V CDR1 and CDR2: LNHDA, SQIVND (reference sequence). CDR3 sequence reads: CAARQGRNYGYTF.

V is TRBV7-3 and J is TRBJ2-1; absent DNA, TCRdb's TRBD1 call cannot be checked. The CDR3 covers 16 residues. Germline V gene lookup returns CDR1 SGHTA and CDR2 FQGTGA. The CDR3 sequence: CASSPRGTLGYNEQFF.

The rearrangement joins TRBV7-6 to TRBJ2-7; checking the TCRdb D call of TRBD1 is not possible without DNA. From germline, CDR1 is SGHVS and CDR2 FNYEAQ. The CDR3 runs to 14 residues. The CDR3 loop reads CASSPSGGRYEQYF.

The genes are TRBV7-9 and TRBJ1-1. Per the germline V gene, CDR1 is SEHNR and CDR2 is FQNEAQ (reference sequence). The CDR3 extends over 14 amino acids. The CDR3 loop is CASSPVKRGTEAFF. The variable domain in full, with the rest retrieved from reference TRBV7-9 and TRBJ1-1, is DTGVSQNPRHKITKRGQNVTFRCDPISEHNRLYWYRQTLGQGPEFLTYFQNEAQLEKSRLLSDRFSAERPKGSFSTLEIQRTEQGDSAMYLCASSPVKRGTEAFFGQGTRLTVV.